This T cell receptor beta chain was profiled in a study of PD-L1 blockade in urothelial cancer (dated by TCRdb to 2015 to 2018). At the level of the whole study: Therapy was started at some point between 2014 and 2016 for all patients, and atezolizumab 1,200 mg was administered intravenously every 3 weeks. Twenty-nine patients had pretreatment blood TCR-seq, about 24 had at least one posttreatment blood collection, and about 24 had tumor TCR-seq. Durable clinical benefit was defined as progression-free survival longer than 6 months, and TCR features were also tested against progression-free and overall survival. The study, an exploratory multi-omic analysis, examined somatic, immune and clinical correlates of response to PD-L1 blockade with atezolizumab in urothelial cancer. Patients had an ECOG performance status of 0 or 1 and had received between 0 and 3 prior chemotherapy regimens. About nine tenths of the roughly 29 patients were identified as males with urothelial cancer of bladder origin, and a prior smoking history was reported by 18 of 29 patients. In the same patients, whole exome sequencing and RNA sequencing of pretreatment tumors were performed in addition to TCR sequencing. A median of 141,255 T cells and some 84,000 unique TCRs was obtained from blood samples, and a median clonality of around 0.08 was observed. Eight to ten patients achieved durable clinical benefit and around 19 did not. Pretreatment tumor samples and matched peripheral blood, collected serially before and after atezolizumab treatment, underwent TCR sequencing. Blood samples were analyzed at 3 weeks after treatment start (second dose) and at 6 weeks after treatment start. On the study overall, not on this receptor specifically: A pretreatment peripheral blood TCR clonality below the median was linked to improved progression-free and overall survival. Greater expansion of tumor-associated TCR clones in peripheral blood 3 weeks after the start of treatment was observed in patients with durable benefit (n of about 21, p = 0.022). Because the sample size was small (n ≈ 27) and many exploratory analyses were performed, the results are intended to be hypothesis-generating.

The CDR3, cysteine through phenylalanine, is 16 amino acids long. Left in the record is the CDR3 DNA by itself, 48 bases read in frame from the first base. Per the germline V gene, SGHDT is the CDR1 and YYEEEE is the CDR2. At the junction V is shortened by 1 base and J by 0 bases; bases outside the gene matches: 4. Concerning this clone: Its antigen remains undetermined. Within one base of it there is no much larger clone, and no base qualities were kept.

The cohort included 29 patients with locally advanced or metastatic urothelial carcinoma who were treated at Memorial Sloan Kettering on a trial protocol. Peripheral blood mononuclear cells were collected pretreatment and during treatment, with between 1 and 8 total time points per patient. The Qiagen DNeasy Blood extraction kit was used to purify genomic DNA from total PBMCs and tumor samples. PBMCs were collected pretreatment and during treatment, and were isolated and stored as previously described. Synthetic TCR analog templates were spiked into each PCR to estimate absolute template abundance from read counts. The immunoSEQ assay was used to amplify TCRbeta CDR3 regions from genomic DNA with bias-controlled V and J gene primers. Sequencing of rearranged TCRbeta segments was performed at approximately 20X coverage. The authors processed their data as follows. Sequencing errors were corrected by clustering and CDR3s were annotated against IMGT to assign V, D and J genes. Downstream analyses used only productive TCRbeta rearrangements and left out out-of-frame or stop-codon sequences. Clonality was computed as one minus Shannon entropy normalized by the log of the number of unique productive sequences. Clones differing between time points or between blood and tumor were identified using Fisher's exact test with Benjamini-Hochberg correction, with an adjusted p below 0.01 applied as the threshold. TCRdb took over this immuneACCESS table, retaining in-frame rearrangements with V and J assigned. Such tables are incomplete; in checked studies, under half of the missing clones stem from an unresolved V gene, and the remainder is unexplained. V and J calls and clone size follow that table, whereas D and trimming were derived from the DNA. This sample holds about 82,000 clones; more than 85% were observed only once. 8% to 9.5% of the sample goes to the ten largest clones.

In this chain, TRBV5-6 is recombined with TRBJ2-7; TRBD2 fits 10 bases in the junction. Source: PBMCs, taken around atezolizumab (anti-PD-L1) treatment. This clonotype originated in a man between 60 and 75 years old with urothelial cancer. For the CDR3, the sequence is CASSLRTSGPSYEQYF. Read as DNA, the sequence is TGTGCCAGCAGCTTGCGGACTAGCGGTCCCTCCTACGAGCAGTACTTC.